A single sample gave rise to the 4 T cell receptor beta chains below, sequenced in a study of beta chain features in type 1 diabetes. Study conclusions and caveats: Significant though moderate, a shortening of TCRB CDR3s appeared in all four CD4+ subsets of Type 1 diabetes patients.

Expressed TCRB transcripts were sequenced after all isolated RNA was converted to cDNA. TCRdb keeps only in-frame clones here, not all; method: immunoSEQ multiplex PCR. The data hold approximately 730,000 clones, with around 15% observed a single time. Their target antigens are unknown. The material sequenced was naive CD4+ T cells from blood. All receptors come from a man younger than 35 with type 1 diabetes.

The chain recombines TRBV27 with TRBJ1-5; D not resolved. Per the germline V gene, CDR1 is MNHEY and CDR2 is SMNVEV (reference sequence). This CDR3 has 15 amino acids. With 3 bases removed from V and 6 bases from J, the gap between germline ends came to 15 bases. The CDR3 nucleotides are TGTGCCAGCAGTTTGGGAGGCGGGGTAGGTCAGCCCCAGCATTTT. This encodes CASSLGGGVGQPQHF.

This chain links TRBV9 with TRBJ1-2; D gene uncertain. Germline values: CDR1 SGDLS, CDR2 YYNGEE. V was trimmed by 2 bases and J by 9 bases, leaving 14 bases between them. The CDR3 sequence is 13 residues long. CDR3 in amino acids: CASSVPEGSSYTF. The CDR3 bases are TGTGCCAGCAGCGTCCCCGAGGGCTCCAGCTACACCTTC.

This clone came up once. This chain links TRBV7-3 with TRBJ1-1; D gene unclear. V shed 5 bases and J shed 1 base, with 8 bases lying between them. The CDR3 contains 13 residues. Germline V gene lookup returns CDR1 SGHTA and CDR2 FQGTGA. The CDR3 is CASSMDWNTEAFF. DNA for the CDR3: TGTGCCAGCAGCATGGACTGGAACACTGAAGCTTTCTTT. The full variable domain, with the rest looked up from reference TRBV7-3 and TRBJ1-1, is GAGVSQTPSNKVTEKGKYVELRCDPISGHTALYWYRQSLGQGPEFLIYFQGTGAADDSGLPNDRFFAVRPEGSVSTLKIQRTERGDSAVYLCASSMDWNTEAFFGQGTRLTVV.

The V and J genes are TRBV6-6 and TRBJ1-2; D is undetermined. Trimming shortened V by 6 bases and J by 2 bases, and 7 bases separated the two germline ends. CDR1 is MNHNY, CDR2 SVGAGI, per germline (reference sequence). CDR3 length equals 12 residues. Here the CDR3 DNA reads TGTGCCAGCAGCGGGCAGAACTATGGCTACACCTTC. This codes for CASSGQNYGYTF.